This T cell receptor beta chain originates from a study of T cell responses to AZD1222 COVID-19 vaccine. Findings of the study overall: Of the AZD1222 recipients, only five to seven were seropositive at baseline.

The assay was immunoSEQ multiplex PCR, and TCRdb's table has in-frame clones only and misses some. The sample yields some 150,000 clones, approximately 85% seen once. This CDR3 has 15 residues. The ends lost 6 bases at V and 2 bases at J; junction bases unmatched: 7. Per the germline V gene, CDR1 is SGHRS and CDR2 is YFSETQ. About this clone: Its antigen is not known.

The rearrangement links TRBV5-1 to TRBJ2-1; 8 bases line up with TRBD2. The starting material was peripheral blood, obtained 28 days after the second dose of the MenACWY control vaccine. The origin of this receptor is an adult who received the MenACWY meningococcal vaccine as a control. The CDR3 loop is CASTSTSGAYNEQFF. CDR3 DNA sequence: TGCGCCAGCACAAGTACTAGCGGAGCCTACAATGAGCAGTTCTTC.